The 25 T cell receptor beta chains reported below all come from one sample, sequenced in a study of tumor-infiltrating lymphocytes in primary liver carcinoma. Synthesis of TCR beta cDNA was carried out from approximately 470 ng total RNA with a constant-region primer. TCR beta libraries came from three nested multiplex PCR rounds using slightly modified ARM-PCR. TRBV1-TRBV30 forward primers and a C-beta reverse primer were used in the first two PCR rounds, which each ran for approximately 11 cycles. TCRdb re-called the multiplex PCR reads through MiXCR, storing one row per CDR3 protein. The data hold approximately 110,000 distinct CDR3 sequences, with 65% observed a single time. Bulk tissue was left unsorted, and RNA and DNA were co-extracted from about 20-30 mg of it. The sequenced sample consisted of liver tumor tissue from sampling region 1. Sample subset: tumor region T1, superior pole. All receptors derive from a woman aged 60 to 75 with primary liver carcinoma and hepatitis B virus infection.

This clonotype was counted a single time. At one end, the junction sequence differs from germline, possibly due to a read error. This rearrangement joins TRBV29-1 to TRBJ2-5; D gene unclear. Germline values: CDR1 SQVTM, CDR2 ANQGSEA. The CDR3 loop spans 13 amino acids. In nucleotides, the CDR3 is TGCAGTGTTGAAGGGTCTACAAAAGAGACCCGGTACTTC. This translates into CSVEGSTKETRYF.

This clonotype showed up just a few times. The gene calls are TRBV10-3 and TRBJ2-6, with 7 bases identical to TRBD1. The V gene's germline CDR1 is ENHRY and CDR2 SYGVKD. There are 19 residues in the CDR3. Germline trimming cut 2 bases from V and 0 bases from J; bases unmatched to any gene: 10. The CDR3 spells CAISEPDGQANSGANVLTF. The CDR3 coding sequence is TGTGCCATCAGTGAGCCTGACGGACAGGCCAACTCTGGGGCCAACGTCCTGACTTTC.

A remark on this clonotype: A single base separates this from a much larger clone, so it may be a read error. The chain combines TRBV29-1 with TRBJ2-1; D is unresolved. This CDR3 has 11 residues. Trimming shortened V by 4 bases and J by 11 bases, and 12 bases separated the two germline ends. Germline V gene lookup returns CDR1 SQVTM and CDR2 ANQGSEA. The CDR3 DNA is TGCAGCGTTGGAATAGTGGGAAAGCAGTTCTTC. Encoded protein: CSVGIVGKQFF.

This clonotype was detected many times. The chain employs TRBV4-2 and TRBJ2-1; 9 bases align to TRBD2. The CDR3 has 16 amino acids. The V and J ends lost 0 bases and 4 bases, in that order; junction bases with no gene match: 4. The germline V gene encodes CDR1 LGHNA and CDR2 YNFKEQ. DNA of the CDR3: TGTGCCAGCAGCCAAGAGATAGCGGGAGTTTACAATGAGCAGTTCTTC. Its translation: CASSQEIAGVYNEQFF.

The table lists this clonotype with a count of one. This chain joins TRBV5-6 and TRBJ2-7, with D tentatively TRBD2 (6 bases). Trimming took off 4 bases at V and 0 bases at J, with 14 bases between the two ends. Germline CDR1 SGHDT, CDR2 YYEEEE. CDR3 length: 15 amino acids. This chain's CDR3 is CASSLRGSGSYEQYF. CDR3 sequence (DNA): TGTGCCAGCAGCCTGAGGGGTAGCGGCTCCTACGAGCAGTACTTC.

This sequence joins TRBV11-2 and TRBJ1-5, with TRBD1 matching 7 bases. V shed 6 bases, J shed 6 bases, and the junction held 8 bases outside the gene matches. This CDR3 region has 14 residues. Germline V gene sequence: CDR1 SGHAT, CDR2 FQNNGV. CDR3 residues: CASSFTGDAQPQHF. CDR3 nucleotide sequence: TGTGCCAGCAGTTTCACAGGGGATGCTCAGCCCCAGCATTTT.

A few counts support this clonotype. Mismatch with germline at one junction end may stem from a read error. This chain links TRBV11-3 with TRBJ2-5; maybe TRBD1 (7 bases). The CDR3 totals 16 residues. CDR1 and CDR2 from the germline V gene are SGHNT and YENEEA. The CDR3 DNA follows: TGTGCCAGCGGCTTAGTTCCAGGGGGAGTGGGAGGGACCCAGTACTTC. It yields the protein CASGLVPGGVGGTQYF.

This clonotype was seen a few times. Possible read error: a much larger clone is one base away. This rearrangement joins TRBV12-3 or TRBV12-4 to TRBJ2-3; 8 bases align to TRBD1. The CDR3 loop spans 15 amino acids. The CDR3 protein is CASSPWQGATGTQYF. The CDR3 DNA sequence: TGTGCCAGCAGCCCCTGGCAGGGGGCAACAGGTACGCAGTATTTT.

With respect to this clonotype: A much larger clone differs by one base, so this may be a read error. V is TRBV7-8 and J is TRBJ1-2; 10 positions match TRBD1. The germline CDR1 and CDR2 sequences are SGHVS and FQNEAQ. The CDR3 is 15 amino acids. CDR3 sequence: CASSGDWTGGSGYIF. The DNA of the CDR3 is TGTGCCAGCAGCGGGGATTGGACAGGGGGAAGCGGCTACATCTTC. The variable domain in full, completed from reference TRBV7-8 and TRBJ1-2, reads GAGVSQSPRYKVAKRGQDVALRCDPISGHVSLFWYQQALGQGPEFLTYFQNEAQLDKSGLPSDRFFAERPEGSVSTLKIQRTQQEDSAVYLCASSGDWTGGSGYIFGSGTRLTVV.

This clonotype was detected once. At one end, the junction sequence differs from germline, possibly due to a read error. The chain links TRBV7-3 to TRBJ2-7; D gene uncertain. The CDR3 contains 13 residues. Germline-derived CDR1 and CDR2 are SGHTA and FQGTGA. This CDR3 is CASILNRAREQYF. DNA for the CDR3: TGTGCCAGCATCTTAAATCGGGCTCGCGAGCAATACTTC. Full variable domain (missing parts from reference TRBV7-3 and TRBJ2-7): GAGVSQTPSNKVTEKGKYVELRCDPISGHTALYWYRQSLGQGPEFLIYFQGTGAADDSGLPNDRFFAVRPEGSVSTLKIQRTERGDSAVYLCASILNRAREQYFGPGTRLTVT.

With respect to this clonotype: A junction end diverges from the germline sequence, so it may reflect a read error. The chain links TRBV29-1 to TRBJ2-2; D possibly corresponds to TRBD1 (6 bases). Germline-derived CDR1 and CDR2 are SQVTM and ANQGSEA. The CDR3 extends over 13 amino acids. The CDR3 spells CSVTGTNTGELFF. In DNA, the CDR3 is TGCAGCGTGACAGGTACTAACACGGGGGAGCTGTTTTTT.

This clonotype was picked up a small number of times. The rearrangement joins TRBV20-1 to TRBJ1-4; maybe TRBD1 (6 bases). The CDR3 is made up of 13 amino acids. Trimming took 3 bases from V and 4 from J, leaving 9 bases between them. Germline V gene sequence: CDR1 DFQATT, CDR2 SNEGSKA (reference sequence). The chain's CDR3 is CSASPDSNEKLFF. The CDR3 coding sequence is TGCAGTGCTAGCCCGGACAGTAATGAAAAACTGTTTTTT.

This clonotype was observed at least ten times. This chain connects TRBV29-1 to TRBJ2-5; the D gene could be TRBD1 or TRBD2 (5 bases each). The CDR3 is 14 residues long. Trimming removed 5 bases at V and 1 base at J, with 14 bases between. Per germline, CDR1 SQVTM and CDR2 ANQGSEA. The CDR3 loop is CSVILAGSQETQYF. The CDR3 DNA follows: TGCAGCGTTATCCTAGCAGGGTCCCAAGAGACCCAGTACTTC.

This clonotype was recorded many times. The V gene is TRBV6-2 or TRBV6-3, the J gene TRBJ1-1; a weak D match, TRBD1 (5 bases). Trimming removed 7 bases at V and 1 base at J, with 10 bases between. The CDR3 is made up of 13 amino acids. The V gene's germline CDR1 is MNHEY and CDR2 SVGEGT. The CDR3 spells CASTATANTEAFF. The CDR3 DNA reads TGTGCCAGCACTGCGACAGCGAACACTGAAGCTTTCTTT.

This clonotype appeared a single time. This may stem from a read error, because a much larger clone lies one nucleotide away. Given the absence of the conserved phenylalanine or tryptophan at the CDR3 end, a read error is likely. This rearrangement joins TRBV12-3 or TRBV12-4 to TRBJ2-1; unclear D gene. The CDR3 contains 13 residues. V lost 7 bases and J 9 bases, leaving 16 bases between the germline ends. The CDR3 spells CASTLMTGGEQFI. CDR3 in DNA: TGTGCCAGCACCCTGATGACTGGTGGTGAGCAGTTCATC.

Concerning this clonotype: Being one base from a much bigger clone, this may be a read error. The chain combines TRBV6-5 with TRBJ2-1, with D perhaps matching TRBD2 (6 bases). Germline loops: CDR1 MNHEY, CDR2 SVGAGI. V gave up 11 bases and J gave up 10 bases, with 24 bases separating them. The CDR3 is 14 residues long. The CDR3 spells CAGTPPKGGLEQFF. Written as DNA, the CDR3 is TGTGCCGGCACCCCCCCGAAGGGAGGACTCGAGCAGTTCTTC.

This clonotype is categorized as medium-sized. The CDR3 nucleotides read TGCAGCGGCGACCCTAGCACAGATACGCAGTATTTT. This translates into CSGDPSTDTQYF. The chain combines TRBV29-1 with TRBJ2-3; D is unresolved. This CDR3 spans 12 amino acids. Germline V gene sequence: CDR1 SQVTM, CDR2 ANQGSEA. Trimming stripped 7 bases from V and 0 bases from J, with 8 bases between.

Comments on this clonotype: Just one base apart from a much larger clone, this may be a read error. The V call is TRBV12-3 or TRBV12-4, the J call TRBJ2-5; D is possibly TRBD2 (6 bases). This CDR3 is 17 amino acids long. V lost 1 base, J lost 5 bases, and 20 bases lay in between. DNA for the CDR3: TGTGCCAGCAGTTTAGAGAGGAGGGGAGGTCTGGGGGAGACCCAGTACTTC. Protein: CASSLERRGGLGETQYF.

Points on this clonotype: This may be a read error: a much more frequent sequence differs by one nucleotide. CDR3 residues: CARSPGTGYYEQYF. The DNA of the CDR3 is TGTGCCAGAAGCCCCGGGACAGGGTATTACGAGCAGTACTTC. The chain has TRBV6-2 or TRBV6-3 and TRBJ2-7; TRBD1 agrees at 9 bases. The CDR3 has 14 residues. Germline V gives CDR1 MNHEY, CDR2 SVGEGT. J gave up 4 bases and V 9 bases, and 10 bases lay outside the gene matches.

The chain carries TRBV6-4 and TRBJ2-1; TRBD1 agrees at 9 bases. This CDR3 is built from 15 residues. V trimming: 0 bases; J trimming: 4 bases; junction bases outside the gene matches: 1. Germline-derived CDR1 and CDR2 are MRHNA and SNTAGT. The CDR3 loop is CASSDSTGGYNEQFF. Written as DNA, the CDR3 is TGTGCCAGCAGTGACTCGACAGGGGGTTACAATGAGCAGTTCTTC.

With regard to this clonotype: Being one base from a much bigger clone, this may be a read error. This rearrangement joins TRBV29-1 to TRBJ2-5; possible D gene TRBD2, 7 bases. CDR3 size: 12 residues. Trimming took off 4 bases at V and 8 bases at J, with 14 bases between the two ends. Germline V gene data show CDR1 as SQVTM and CDR2 as ANQGSEA. For the CDR3, the DNA is TGCAGCGTTGGAGGGGGGGGAGACACCCAGTACTTC. Protein: CSVGGGGDTQYF.

With regard to this clonotype: With a much larger clone just one base away, this may be a read error. The chain couples TRBV6-6 to TRBJ2-7; TRBD2 aligns across 9 bases. Unmatched junction bases numbered 10, after V lost 7 bases and J lost 0 bases. CDR3 length: 16 residues. Germline V gene sequence: CDR1 MNHNY, CDR2 SVGAGI (reference sequence). The CDR3 region is CASKGRLAESSYEQYF. The CDR3 nucleotides are TGTGCCAGCAAGGGCCGACTAGCGGAGAGCTCCTACGAGCAGTACTTC.

Of note for this clonotype: No conserved phenylalanine or tryptophan ends this CDR3, so it is likely a read error. The chain carries TRBV6-5 and TRBJ2-3; possibly TRBD2 for D (5 bases). V was cut by 8 bases and J by 6 bases, with 21 bases left in between. Germline V gives CDR1 MNHEY, CDR2 SVGAGI. The CDR3 covers 15 residues. CDR3 nucleotide sequence: TGTGCCAGCGCATGTCGCGGAGGAAGGGCGGATACGCAGTATATG. It is translated as CASACRGGRADTQYM.

As regards this clonotype: One base away lies a much larger clone, so this may be a sequencing read error. The V call is TRBV30, the J call TRBJ1-1; D is unresolved. Germline V gene sequence: CDR1 GTSNPN, CDR2 SVGIG (reference sequence). The length of the CDR3 is 11 residues. The CDR3 loop reads CAWILNTEVFF. The CDR3 nucleotides are TGTGCCTGGATCTTGAACACTGAAGTTTTCTTT.

To note about this clonotype: As the CDR3 is not closed by the conserved phenylalanine or tryptophan, this likely results from a read error. No DNA is shown, since the ends of the CDR3 on it are uncertain; the CDR3 is the one TCRdb lists. The chain combines TRBV11-2 with TRBJ1-1; the table's TRBD1 call for D was not verified on the DNA. Germline CDR1 reads SGHAT; CDR2 reads FQNNGV. The CDR3 contains 13 residues when both ends are counted. The CDR3 sequence: CTSSLEGGTETFY.